Listed below are T cell receptor beta chains from one sample, sequenced in a study of CD8 T cells in Susac syndrome. TCRdb reprocessed the immunoSEQ multiplex PCR reads via MiXCR and lists one record per CDR3 protein. The profile shows just over 150,000 distinct CDR3 sequences, 85% to 95% of them singletons. The sample comprised CD4+ T cells from PBMCs. These receptors were obtained from a human donor with Susac syndrome. The CDR3 runs from the conserved cysteine through the conserved F or W. D genes are given only for firm matches. Some rows have no size entry. The others give once, few or many, or a class for an expanded clone.

j_gene: TRBJ2-7
v_gene: TRBV29-1
d_gene: NA
abundance: NA
CDR3nt: TGCAGCGTTGATACGGGAAACCCCTACGAGCAGTACTTC
CDR3aa: CSVDTGNPYEQYF

j_gene: TRBJ2-1
v_gene: TRBV4-2
d_gene: TRBD2
abundance: NA
CDR3nt: TGTGCCAGCAGCCCGAGGGGCGGGGGGGCCAATGAGCAGTTCTTC
CDR3aa: CASSPRGGGANEQFF

j_gene: TRBJ1-1
v_gene: TRBV19
d_gene: NA
abundance: NA
CDR3nt: TGTGCCAGTAGTGATTACTCTATGAACACTGAAGCTTTCTTT
CDR3aa: CASSDYSMNTEAFF

j_gene: TRBJ1-4
v_gene: TRBV6-5
d_gene: TRBD1
abundance: NA
CDR3nt: TGTGCCAGCAGCGAACGGACAGGGAGTGAAAAACTGTTTTTT
CDR3aa: CASSERTGSEKLFF

j_gene: TRBJ1-1
v_gene: TRBV29-1
d_gene: NA
abundance: NA
CDR3nt: TGCACCTACCTCCGGGAGCCGCCGAGGGACACTGAAGCTTTCTTT
CDR3aa: CTYLREPPRDTEAFF

j_gene: TRBJ1-4
v_gene: TRBV27
d_gene: NA
abundance: NA
CDR3nt: TGTGCCAGCAGTGAAAGACCTCGGGAAAAACTGTTTTTT
CDR3aa: CASSERPREKLFF

j_gene: TRBJ1-3
v_gene: TRBV29-1
d_gene: NA
abundance: NA
CDR3nt: TGCAGCGTTGCATTGGGGACTGGAAACACCATATATTTT
CDR3aa: CSVALGTGNTIYF

j_gene: TRBJ1-5
v_gene: TRBV20-1
d_gene: TRBD1
abundance: NA
CDR3nt: TGCAGTGCCCTTAAGACAGGGAGGAATCAGCCCCAGCATTTT
CDR3aa: CSALKTGRNQPQHF

j_gene: TRBJ1-2
v_gene: TRBV7-2
d_gene: NA
abundance: NA
CDR3nt: TGTGCCAGCAGCTTAGCCAGGACTTATTATGGCTACACCTTC
CDR3aa: CASSLARTYYGYTF

j_gene: TRBJ2-7
v_gene: TRBV7-9
d_gene: NA
abundance: NA
CDR3nt: TGTGCCAGCAGCTCGGACAGCTCCTACGAGCAGTACTTC
CDR3aa: CASSSDSSYEQYF

j_gene: TRBJ1-1
v_gene: TRBV25-1
d_gene: TRBD1
abundance: once
CDR3nt: TGTGCCAGCGTCCTTAAAGGGGGCGTAACTGAAGCTTTCTTT
CDR3aa: CASVLKGGVTEAFF

j_gene: TRBJ2-2
v_gene: TRBV4-3
d_gene: NA
abundance: NA
CDR3nt: TGCGCCAGCAGCAATCTCAACGGGGAGCTGTTTTTT
CDR3aa: CASSNLNGELFF

j_gene: TRBJ2-1
v_gene: TRBV12-3/TRBV12-4
d_gene: TRBD1
abundance: NA
CDR3nt: TGTGCCAGCAGCTCCAGGGGGCGCGGGTACAATGAGCAGTTCTTC
CDR3aa: CASSSRGRGYNEQFF

j_gene: TRBJ2-7
v_gene: TRBV20-1
d_gene: NA
abundance: NA
CDR3nt: TGCAGTGCTAGAGAAGCCGCCTACGAGCAGTACTTC
CDR3aa: CSAREAAYEQYF

j_gene: TRBJ2-7
v_gene: TRBV5-5
d_gene: NA
abundance: NA
CDR3nt: TGTGCCAGCAGTCTTACCGGGACACCTAAATACGAGCAGTACTTC
CDR3aa: CASSLTGTPKYEQYF

j_gene: TRBJ2-5
v_gene: TRBV29-1
d_gene: NA
abundance: NA
CDR3nt: TGCAGCGCCACTAGAGGGGATCAAGAGACCCAGTACTTC
CDR3aa: CSATRGDQETQYF

j_gene: TRBJ1-6
v_gene: TRBV15
d_gene: NA
abundance: NA
CDR3nt: TGTGCCACCAGCAGAGATTTTAGTCAGGGAAATTCACCCCTCCACTTT
CDR3aa: CATSRDFSQGNSPLHF

j_gene: TRBJ1-6
v_gene: TRBV20-1
d_gene: TRBD1
abundance: NA
CDR3nt: TGCAGTGCTACCCGGGACAGCTTAAATTCACCCCTCCACTTT
CDR3aa: CSATRDSLNSPLHF

j_gene: TRBJ1-3
v_gene: TRBV9
d_gene: NA
abundance: NA
CDR3nt: TGTGCCAGCAACGGACGGGTCTCTGGAAACACCATATATTTT
CDR3aa: CASNGRVSGNTIYF

j_gene: TRBJ2-1
v_gene: TRBV25-1
d_gene: NA
abundance: NA
CDR3nt: TGTGCCAGCAGTATCCTCCTGGCGGGATACAATGAGCAGTTCTTC
CDR3aa: CASSILLAGYNEQFF

j_gene: TRBJ2-1
v_gene: TRBV7-3
d_gene: NA
abundance: NA
CDR3nt: TGTGCCAGCAGCTCCACCGGGACACCCCTCAATGAGCAGTTCTTC
CDR3aa: CASSSTGTPLNEQFF

j_gene: TRBJ1-1
v_gene: TRBV29-1
d_gene: NA
abundance: once
CDR3nt: TGCAGCGTTAGGCGGTTATCGGGGCTCTTGAACACTGAAGCTTTCTTT
CDR3aa: CSVRRLSGLLNTEAFF